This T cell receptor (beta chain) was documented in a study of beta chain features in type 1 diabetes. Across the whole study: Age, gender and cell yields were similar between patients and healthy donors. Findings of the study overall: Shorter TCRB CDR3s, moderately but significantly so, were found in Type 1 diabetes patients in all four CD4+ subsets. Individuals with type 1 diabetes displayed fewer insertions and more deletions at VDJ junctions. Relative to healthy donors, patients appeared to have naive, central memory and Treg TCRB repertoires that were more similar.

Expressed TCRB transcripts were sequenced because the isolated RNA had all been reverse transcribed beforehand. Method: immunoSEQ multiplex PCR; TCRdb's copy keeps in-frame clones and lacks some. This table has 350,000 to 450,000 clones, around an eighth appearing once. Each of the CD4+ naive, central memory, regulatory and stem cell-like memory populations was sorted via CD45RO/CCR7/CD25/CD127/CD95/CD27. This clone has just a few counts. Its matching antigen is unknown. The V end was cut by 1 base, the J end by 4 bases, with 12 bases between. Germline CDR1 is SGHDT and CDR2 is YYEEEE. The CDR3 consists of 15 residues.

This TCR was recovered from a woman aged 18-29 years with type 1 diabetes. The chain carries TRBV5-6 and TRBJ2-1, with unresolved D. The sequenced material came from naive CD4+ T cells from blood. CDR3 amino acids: CASSLKETVYNEQFF. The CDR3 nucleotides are TGTGCCAGCAGCTTGAAGGAGACGGTATACAATGAGCAGTTCTTC.